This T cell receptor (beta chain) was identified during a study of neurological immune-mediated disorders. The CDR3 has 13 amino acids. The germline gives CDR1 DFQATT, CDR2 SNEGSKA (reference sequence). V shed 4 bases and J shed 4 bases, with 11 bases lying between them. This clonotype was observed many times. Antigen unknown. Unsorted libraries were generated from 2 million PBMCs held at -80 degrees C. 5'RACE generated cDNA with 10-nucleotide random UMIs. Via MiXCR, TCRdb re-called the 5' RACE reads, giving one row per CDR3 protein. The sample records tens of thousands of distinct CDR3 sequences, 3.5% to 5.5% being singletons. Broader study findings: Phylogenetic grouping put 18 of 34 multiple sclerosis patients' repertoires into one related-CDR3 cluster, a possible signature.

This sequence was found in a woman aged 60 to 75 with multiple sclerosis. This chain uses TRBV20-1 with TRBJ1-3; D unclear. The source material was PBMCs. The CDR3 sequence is CSAILSNGNTIYF. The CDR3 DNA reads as TGCAGTGCTATTTTATCGAACGGAAACACCATATATTTT.